The next 23 T cell receptor beta chains were all read from a single sample in a study of T cell repertoires in MIS-A myocarditis. Libraries were prepared by immunoSEQ multiplex PCR; TCRdb keeps only in-frame clonotypes and omits some of them. The sample has 15,000 or so clones, over 70% seen once. Material for sequencing was left ventricle heart tissue obtained at autopsy. The receptors originated from a man aged 18 to 29 with fulminant myocarditis from multisystem inflammatory syndrome in adults (MIS-A) after COVID-19.

This clone showed up just once. The rearrangement uses TRBV6-1 and TRBJ2-7; perhaps D is TRBD1 or TRBD2 (5 bases each). V gave up 3 bases and J gave up 2 bases, with 14 bases separating them. The CDR3 contains 15 residues. Germline values: CDR1 MNHNS, CDR2 SASEGT. CDR3 protein: CASSDPGTGAYEQYF. CDR3 sequence (DNA): TGTGCCAGCAGTGATCCCGGGACCGGGGCCTACGAGCAGTACTTC.

The chain combines TRBV5-6 with TRBJ2-7; 9 bases are shared with TRBD2. The trim removed 0 bases at V and 3 bases at J, leaving 7 bases unmatched. The CDR3 runs to 16 residues. Germline V lookup: CDR1 SGHDT, CDR2 YYEEEE. The CDR3 region is CASSLGGRAGFYEQYF. The CDR3 DNA is TGTGCCAGCAGCTTGGGCGGGAGGGCCGGGTTCTACGAGCAGTACTTC.

This chain links TRBV5-1 with TRBJ1-1, with D maybe TRBD1 (6 bases). V lost 3 bases and J 0 bases, leaving 9 bases between the germline ends. Germline V gene lookup returns CDR1 SGHRS and CDR2 YFSETQ. The CDR3 is made up of 14 amino acids. The CDR3 loop reads CASSSTGLNTEAFF. For the CDR3, the DNA is TGCGCCAGCAGCTCGACAGGTTTGAACACTGAAGCTTTCTTT.

V gene TRBV19 combines with J gene TRBJ2-7, with a possible D match to TRBD2 (6 bases). Per the germline V gene, CDR1 is LNHDA and CDR2 is SQIVND (reference sequence). This CDR3 contains 13 residues. Trimming took 6 bases from V and 2 from J, leaving 11 bases between them. Written as DNA, the CDR3 is TGTGCCAGTAGGGCGGGACTCCCCTACGAGCAGTACTTC. It specifies CASRAGLPYEQYF.

The chain uses TRBV5-5 and TRBJ2-7; 12 bases map to TRBD2. V shed 4 bases and J 2 bases; nucleotides not matched to a gene: 4. CDR1 is SGHKS, CDR2 YYEKEE, per germline (reference sequence). This CDR3 region has 15 residues. Here the CDR3 reads CASSATSGGTYEQYF. CDR3 DNA: TGTGCCAGCAGCGCGACTAGCGGGGGTACCTACGAGCAGTACTTC. Variable domain in full (rest from reference TRBV5-5 and TRBJ2-7): DAGVTQSPTHLIKTRGQQVTLRCSPISGHKSVSWYQQVLGQGPQFIFQYYEKEERGRGNFPDRFSARQFPNYSSELNVNALLLGDSALYLCASSATSGGTYEQYFGPGTRLTVT.

V and J are TRBV10-3 and TRBJ2-1, with unresolved D. V was shortened by 4 bases and J by 8 bases, with 15 bases between the two germline ends. The CDR3 has 14 amino acids. The germline gives CDR1 ENHRY, CDR2 SYGVKD. The CDR3, as DNA: TGTGCCATCAGTGGAACCTACACCCCCTATGAGCAGTTCTTC. Its translation: CAISGTYTPYEQFF.

The chain joins TRBV5-1 to TRBJ1-2; D is ambiguous. The ends were cut back, 5 bases at V and 0 bases at J, with 17 bases in the middle. This CDR3 is built from 16 residues. Germline V gene data show CDR1 as SGHRS and CDR2 as YFSETQ. The CDR3 protein is CASSPTSGPTNYGYTF. The CDR3 coding sequence is TGCGCCAGCAGTCCTACCTCCGGGCCGACTAACTATGGCTACACCTTC.

CDR3 sequence: CASSADRGYGEAFF. The CDR3 coding sequence is TGTGCCAGCAGTGCGGACAGGGGATATGGTGAAGCTTTCTTT. V usage is TRBV2 and J usage is TRBJ1-1; TRBD1 matches at 9 bases. Unmatched junction bases numbered 7, after V lost 4 bases and J lost 7 bases. The germline gives CDR1 SNHLY, CDR2 FYNNEI. CDR3 length equals 14 residues.

The V and J genes are TRBV2 and TRBJ2-5; D is possibly TRBD1 (6 bases). Trimming removed 6 bases at V and 2 bases at J, with 16 bases between. The germline V gene encodes CDR1 SNHLY and CDR2 FYNNEI. The CDR3 length is 15 residues. DNA for the CDR3: TGTGCCAGCAGCCCGACCGGGACAACGCAAGAGACCCAGTACTTC. This encodes CASSPTGTTQETQYF.

The chain employs TRBV27 and TRBJ1-5; D not certain. CDR1 is MNHEY and CDR2 is SMNVEV in the germline V gene (reference sequence). The V end was cut by 2 bases, the J end by 2 bases, with 4 bases between. There are 13 residues in the CDR3. For the CDR3, the DNA is TGTGCCAGCAGTTTAGTTGGCAATCAGCCCCAGCATTTT. This gives the protein CASSLVGNQPQHF.

This clone was counted once. V gene TRBV18 combines with J gene TRBJ1-4; possible D gene TRBD1, 6 bases. The CDR3 extends over 16 amino acids. Germline-derived CDR1 and CDR2 are KGHSH and LQKENI. V lost 5 bases and J lost 8, with 21 bases in between. The CDR3 loop reads CASSAPGQGKREKLFF. In DNA form, the CDR3 reads TGTGCCAGCTCAGCCCCCGGGCAGGGGAAGCGGGAAAAACTGTTTTTT. The complete variable domain, with remaining parts taken from reference TRBV18 and TRBJ1-4, reads NAGVMQNPRHLVRRRGQEARLRCSPMKGHSHVYWYRQLPEEGLKFMVYLQKENIIDESGMPKERFSAEFPKEGPSILRIQQVVRGDSAAYFCASSAPGQGKREKLFFGSGTQLSVL.

DNA for the CDR3: TGTGCCACCAGTGATTTCGGCGAGCCCCAGCATTTT. Protein: CATSDFGEPQHF. The chain recombines TRBV24-1 with TRBJ1-5; D unresolved. The CDR3 runs 12 residues. Germline CDR1 KGHDR, CDR2 SFDVKD. V lost 1 base, J lost 8 bases, and 5 bases lay in between.

The chain is built from TRBV7-2 and TRBJ2-2; D perhaps matches TRBD1 (6 bases). Trimming stripped 3 bases from V and 6 bases from J, with 11 bases between. In germline, CDR1 is SGHTA, CDR2 FQGNSA. This CDR3 is built from 14 residues. For the CDR3, the DNA is TGTGCCAGCAGCTTTCAGGGGTGGGCCGGGGAGCTGTTTTTT. This encodes CASSFQGWAGELFF.

In this sample, this clone is medium-sized. The chain combines TRBV9 with TRBJ1-1; tentatively, D is TRBD1 (5 bases). Germline values: CDR1 SGDLS, CDR2 YYNGEE. V lost 3 bases to trimming and J lost 1 base, with 13 bases between them. CDR3 length equals 15 residues. Here the CDR3 DNA reads TGTGCCAGCAGCGAGAGGGGCAATGGGAACACTGAAGCTTTCTTT. Its translation is CASSERGNGNTEAFF.

The chain employs TRBV6-1 and TRBJ2-5; D is unresolved. This CDR3 is built from 14 residues. CDR1 and CDR2 from the germline V gene are MNHNS and SASEGT. With 2 bases removed from V and 7 bases from J, the gap between germline ends came to 14 bases. The CDR3 DNA reads as TGTGCCAGCAGTGAACGGTCGGTGTCTGGGACCCAGTACTTC. This codes for CASSERSVSGTQYF.

The gene calls are TRBV7-2 and TRBJ2-3; D might be TRBD2 (7 bases). The CDR3 consists of 16 residues. Per germline, CDR1 SGHTA and CDR2 FQGNSA. The V end lost 3 bases, the J end lost 4 bases, and 17 bases lay between the germline ends. The CDR3 protein is CASSFFVGGRADTQYF. The CDR3 DNA reads as TGTGCCAGCAGCTTTTTTGTGGGGGGGCGGGCAGATACGCAGTATTTT.

The chain recombines TRBV5-5 with TRBJ2-1; D is possibly TRBD1 (5 bases). Trimming left V 0 bases short and J 7 bases short, with 11 bases between. Germline assignment: CDR1 SGHKS and CDR2 YYEKEE (reference sequence). The CDR3 covers 14 residues. The CDR3 is CASSLVQGGNEQFF. CDR3 nucleotide sequence: TGTGCCAGCAGCTTGGTCCAGGGTGGTAATGAGCAGTTCTTC. Based on the CDR3 plus reference TRBV5-5 and TRBJ2-1, the full variable domain is DAGVTQSPTHLIKTRGQQVTLRCSPISGHKSVSWYQQVLGQGPQFIFQYYEKEERGRGNFPDRFSARQFPNYSSELNVNALLLGDSALYLCASSLVQGGNEQFFGPGTRLTVL.

The chain uses TRBV25-1 and TRBJ2-7; D perhaps matches TRBD1 (6 bases). V gave up 5 bases and J gave up 3 bases, with 8 bases separating them. Germline V CDR1 and CDR2: MGHDK, SYGVNS. This CDR3 comprises 12 residues. The CDR3 DNA sequence: TGTGCCAGCAGTCAGACAGGCTACGAGCAGTACTTC. Translated, it gives CASSQTGYEQYF.

This clone was seen a handful of times. The gene calls are TRBV5-1 and TRBJ1-1; D is possibly TRBD1 (6 bases). CDR3 length: 15 residues. Germline V CDR1 and CDR2: SGHRS, YFSETQ. V was trimmed by 4 bases and J by 2 bases, leaving 15 bases between them. CDR3: CASSKTQGGNTEAFF. As DNA, the CDR3 is TGCGCCAGCAGCAAGACGCAAGGGGGAAACACTGAAGCTTTCTTT. Full variable domain (rest looked up from reference TRBV5-1 and TRBJ1-1): KAGVTQTPRYLIKTRGQQVTLSCSPISGHRSVSWYQQTPGQGLQFLFEYFSETQRNKGNFPGRFSGRQFSNSRSEMNVSTLELGDSALYLCASSKTQGGNTEAFFGQGTRLTVV.

The genes are TRBV5-1 and TRBJ1-2; tentatively, D is TRBD1 (6 bases). The CDR3 totals 15 residues. V lost 0 bases and J 0 bases, leaving 9 bases between the germline ends. In germline, CDR1 is SGHRS, CDR2 YFSETQ. The CDR3 bases are TGCGCCAGCAGCTTGGGACAGGCTACTAACTATGGCTACACCTTC. Protein: CASSLGQATNYGYTF.

This clone has just a few counts. This rearrangement joins TRBV6-6 to TRBJ2-7, with D perhaps given as TRBD1 or TRBD2 (5 bases each). Germline V gene lookup returns CDR1 MNHNY and CDR2 SVGAGI (reference sequence). The length of the CDR3 is 15 residues. V was clipped by 5 bases and J by 3 bases, with 17 bases between them. The CDR3 region is CASSPSNTGGYEQYF. The CDR3 DNA sequence: TGTGCCAGCAGTCCTTCAAATACTGGGGGCTACGAGCAGTACTTC.

The chain carries TRBV28 and TRBJ1-2; 9 bases are shared with TRBD1. After removal of 6 bases from V and 3 bases from J, the junction contained 11 bases not matched to a gene. The CDR3 loop spans 16 amino acids. The germline V gene has CDR1 MDHEN and CDR2 SYDVKM. The CDR3 DNA is TGTGCCAGCAGGCCGGGACAGGGATTTACCTACTATGGCTACACCTTC. It codes for CASRPGQGFTYYGYTF.

V gene TRBV28 combines with J gene TRBJ2-2; D not resolved. In germline, CDR1 is MDHEN, CDR2 SYDVKM. The germline V and J ends were trimmed by 6 bases and 0 bases, with 11 bases remaining between them. The CDR3 extends over 15 amino acids. CDR3: CASRHGPANTGELFF. For the CDR3, the DNA is TGTGCCAGCAGGCACGGACCCGCGAACACCGGGGAGCTGTTTTTT.